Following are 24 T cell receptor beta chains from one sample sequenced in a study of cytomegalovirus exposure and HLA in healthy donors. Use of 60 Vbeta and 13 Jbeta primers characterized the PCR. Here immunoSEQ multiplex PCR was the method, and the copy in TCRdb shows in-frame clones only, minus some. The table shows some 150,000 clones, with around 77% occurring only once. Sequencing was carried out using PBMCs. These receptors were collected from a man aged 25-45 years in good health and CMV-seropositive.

The CDR3 spells CASSFSGDVSYNEQFF. In DNA form, the CDR3 reads TGTGCCAGCAGCTTTAGCGGGGATGTCTCCTACAATGAGCAGTTCTTC. This chain links TRBV7-8 with TRBJ2-1; 8 bases match TRBD2. The CDR3 totals 16 residues. Germline trimming cut 3 bases from V and 0 bases from J; bases unmatched to any gene: 4. The germline V gene encodes CDR1 SGHVS and CDR2 FQNEAQ.

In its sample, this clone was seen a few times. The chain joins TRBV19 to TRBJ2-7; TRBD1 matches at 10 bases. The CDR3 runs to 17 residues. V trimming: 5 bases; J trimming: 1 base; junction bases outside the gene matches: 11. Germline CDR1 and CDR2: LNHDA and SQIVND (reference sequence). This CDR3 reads CASSLHPTGGLSYEQYF. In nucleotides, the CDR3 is TGTGCCAGTAGTCTTCACCCGACAGGGGGCTTATCCTACGAGCAGTACTTC.

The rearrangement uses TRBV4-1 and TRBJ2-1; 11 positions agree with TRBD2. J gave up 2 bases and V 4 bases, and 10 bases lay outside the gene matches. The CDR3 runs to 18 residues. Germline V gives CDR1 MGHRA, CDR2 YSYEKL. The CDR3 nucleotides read TGCGCCAGCAGCCGGGGCCGTGCTAGCGGGGGGCCCTACAATGAGCAGTTCTTC. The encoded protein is CASSRGRASGGPYNEQFF.

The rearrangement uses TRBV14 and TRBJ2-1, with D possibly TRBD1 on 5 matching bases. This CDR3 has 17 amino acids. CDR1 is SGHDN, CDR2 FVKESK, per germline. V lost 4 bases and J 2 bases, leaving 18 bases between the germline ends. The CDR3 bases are TGTGCCAGCAGCCCCCTTGGTCCGACAGCCGCCTACAATGAGCAGTTCTTC. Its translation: CASSPLGPTAAYNEQFF.

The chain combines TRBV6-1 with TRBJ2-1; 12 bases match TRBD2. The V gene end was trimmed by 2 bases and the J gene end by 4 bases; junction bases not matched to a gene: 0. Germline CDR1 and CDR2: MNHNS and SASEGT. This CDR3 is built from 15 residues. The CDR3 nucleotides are TGTGCCAGCAGTGAACTAGCGGGGGGGTACAATGAGCAGTTCTTC. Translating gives CASSELAGGYNEQFF.

The CDR3 reads CASSARDRGLEQYF. The DNA for the CDR3 is TGTGCCAGCAGTGCACGGGACAGGGGGCTCGAGCAGTACTTC. This rearrangement joins TRBV6-1 to TRBJ2-7, with 12 bases lining up with TRBD1. Germline loops: CDR1 MNHNS, CDR2 SASEGT. V shed 4 bases and J 6 bases; nucleotides not matched to a gene: 4. The CDR3 runs 14 residues.

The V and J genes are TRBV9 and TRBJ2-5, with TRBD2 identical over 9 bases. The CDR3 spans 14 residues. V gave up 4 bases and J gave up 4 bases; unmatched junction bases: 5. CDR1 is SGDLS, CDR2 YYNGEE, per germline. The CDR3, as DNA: TGTGCCAGCAGCTCTAGCGGGGTCGGAGAGACCCAGTACTTC. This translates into CASSSSGVGETQYF.

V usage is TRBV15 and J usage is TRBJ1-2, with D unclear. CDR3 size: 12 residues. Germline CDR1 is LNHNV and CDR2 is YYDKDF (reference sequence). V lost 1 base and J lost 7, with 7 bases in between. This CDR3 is CATSRVGPGYTF. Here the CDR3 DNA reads TGTGCCACCAGCAGAGTTGGGCCTGGCTACACCTTC.

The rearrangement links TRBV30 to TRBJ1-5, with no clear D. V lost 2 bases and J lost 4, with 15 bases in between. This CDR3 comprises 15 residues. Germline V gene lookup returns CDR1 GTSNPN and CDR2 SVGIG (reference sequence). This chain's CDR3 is CAWSMATSLNQPQHF. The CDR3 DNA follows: TGTGCCTGGAGTATGGCGACTTCCCTTAATCAGCCCCAGCATTTT.

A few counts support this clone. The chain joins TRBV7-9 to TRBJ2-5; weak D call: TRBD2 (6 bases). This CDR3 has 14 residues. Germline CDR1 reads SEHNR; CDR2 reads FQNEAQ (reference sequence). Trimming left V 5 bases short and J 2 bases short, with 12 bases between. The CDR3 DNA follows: TGTGCCAGCAGCCAACAGGAGGGGCAAGAGACCCAGTACTTC. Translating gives CASSQQEGQETQYF.

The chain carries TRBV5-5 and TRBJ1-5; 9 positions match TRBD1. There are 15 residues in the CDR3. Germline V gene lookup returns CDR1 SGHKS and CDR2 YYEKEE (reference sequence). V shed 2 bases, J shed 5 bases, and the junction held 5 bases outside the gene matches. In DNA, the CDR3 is TGTGCCAGCAGCTTCGGGACAGGGATCGATCAGCCCCAGCATTTT. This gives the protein CASSFGTGIDQPQHF.

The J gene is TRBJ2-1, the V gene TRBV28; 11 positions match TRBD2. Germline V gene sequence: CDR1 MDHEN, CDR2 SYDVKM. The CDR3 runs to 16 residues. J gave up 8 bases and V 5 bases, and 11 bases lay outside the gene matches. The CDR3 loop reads CASSPPGTSGTHEQFF. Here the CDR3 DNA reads TGTGCCAGCAGTCCCCCCGGGACTAGCGGTACCCATGAGCAGTTCTTC.

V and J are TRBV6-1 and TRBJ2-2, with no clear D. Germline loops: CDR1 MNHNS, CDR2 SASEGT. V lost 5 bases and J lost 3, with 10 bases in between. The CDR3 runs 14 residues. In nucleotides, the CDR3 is TGTGCCAGCAGTTTAAGACGGGACACCGGGGAGCTGTTTTTT. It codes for CASSLRRDTGELFF.

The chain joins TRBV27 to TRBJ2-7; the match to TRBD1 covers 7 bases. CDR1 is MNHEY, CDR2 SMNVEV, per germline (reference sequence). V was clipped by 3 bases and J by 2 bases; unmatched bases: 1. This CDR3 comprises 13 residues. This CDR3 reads CASSFGQAYEQYF. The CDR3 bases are TGTGCCAGCAGTTTTGGACAGGCCTACGAGCAGTACTTC.

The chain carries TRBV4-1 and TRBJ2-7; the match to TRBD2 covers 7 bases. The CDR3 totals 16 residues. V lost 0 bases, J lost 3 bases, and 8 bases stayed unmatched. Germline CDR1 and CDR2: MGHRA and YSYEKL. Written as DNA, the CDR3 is TGCGCCAGCAGCCAAGAGGAGGGAGCGGGAAGCTACGAGCAGTACTTC. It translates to CASSQEEGAGSYEQYF.

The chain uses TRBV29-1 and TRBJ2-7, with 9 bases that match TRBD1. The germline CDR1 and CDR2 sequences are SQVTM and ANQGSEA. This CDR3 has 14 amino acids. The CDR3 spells CSAHRTGASYEQYF. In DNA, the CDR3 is TGCAGTGCACATCGGACAGGGGCCTCCTACGAGCAGTACTTC.

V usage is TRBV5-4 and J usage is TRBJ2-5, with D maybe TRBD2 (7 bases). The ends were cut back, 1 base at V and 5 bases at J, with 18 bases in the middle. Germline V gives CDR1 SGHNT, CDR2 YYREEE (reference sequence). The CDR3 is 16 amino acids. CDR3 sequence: CASSLIYGGPGETQYF. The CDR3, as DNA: TGTGCCAGCAGCTTGATTTACGGGGGGCCGGGGGAGACCCAGTACTTC.

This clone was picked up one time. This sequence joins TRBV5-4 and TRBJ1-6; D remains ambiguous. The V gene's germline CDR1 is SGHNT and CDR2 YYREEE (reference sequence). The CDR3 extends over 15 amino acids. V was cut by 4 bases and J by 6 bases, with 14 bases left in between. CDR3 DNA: TGTGCCAGCAGCCGCGAGGAGGGCTCTAATTCACCCCTCCACTTT. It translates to CASSREEGSNSPLHF.

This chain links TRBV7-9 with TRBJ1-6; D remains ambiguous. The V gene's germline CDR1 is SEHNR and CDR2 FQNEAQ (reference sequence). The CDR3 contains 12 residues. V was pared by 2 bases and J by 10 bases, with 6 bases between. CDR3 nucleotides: TGTGCCAGCAGCTTATCGTTCTCACCCCTCCACTTT. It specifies CASSLSFSPLHF.

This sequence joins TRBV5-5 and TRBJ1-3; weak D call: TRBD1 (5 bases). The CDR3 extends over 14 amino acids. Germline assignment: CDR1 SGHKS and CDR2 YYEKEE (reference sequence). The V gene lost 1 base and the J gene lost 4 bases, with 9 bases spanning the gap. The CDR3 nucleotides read TGTGCCAGCAGCTTGTTCCAGGGAGGAAACACCATATATTTT. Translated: CASSLFQGGNTIYF.

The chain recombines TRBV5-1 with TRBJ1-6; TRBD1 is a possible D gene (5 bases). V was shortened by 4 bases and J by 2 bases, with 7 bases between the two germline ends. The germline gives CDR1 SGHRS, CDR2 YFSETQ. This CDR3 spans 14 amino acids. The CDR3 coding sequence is TGCGCCAGCAGCGGGACTACCTATAATTCACCCCTCCACTTT. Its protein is CASSGTTYNSPLHF.

CDR3 in amino acids: CASSQGARETQYF. For the CDR3, the DNA is TGTGCCAGCAGCCAGGGGGCTCGGGAGACCCAGTACTTC. V is TRBV11-3 and J is TRBJ2-5; 8 bases fit TRBD1. With 5 bases clipped from V and 5 bases from J, the junction kept 4 bases outside the gene matches. Germline V gene sequence: CDR1 SGHNT, CDR2 YENEEA. The CDR3 runs 13 residues.

The CDR3 reads CASSLRGGEAQYF. In DNA form, the CDR3 reads TGTGCCAGCAGTTTACGAGGGGGCGAGGCCCAGTACTTC. The rearrangement joins TRBV28 to TRBJ2-5; 7 bases agree with TRBD1. The ends lost 2 bases at V and 9 bases at J; junction bases unmatched: 6. Germline V CDR1 and CDR2: MDHEN, SYDVKM. CDR3 length: 13 residues.

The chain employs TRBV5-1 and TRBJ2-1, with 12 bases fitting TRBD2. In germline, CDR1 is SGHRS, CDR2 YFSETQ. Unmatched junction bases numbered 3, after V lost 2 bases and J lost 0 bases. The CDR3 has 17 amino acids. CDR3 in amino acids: CASSFLAGGSSYNEQFF. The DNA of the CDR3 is TGCGCCAGCAGCTTTCTAGCGGGGGGGAGCTCCTACAATGAGCAGTTCTTC.